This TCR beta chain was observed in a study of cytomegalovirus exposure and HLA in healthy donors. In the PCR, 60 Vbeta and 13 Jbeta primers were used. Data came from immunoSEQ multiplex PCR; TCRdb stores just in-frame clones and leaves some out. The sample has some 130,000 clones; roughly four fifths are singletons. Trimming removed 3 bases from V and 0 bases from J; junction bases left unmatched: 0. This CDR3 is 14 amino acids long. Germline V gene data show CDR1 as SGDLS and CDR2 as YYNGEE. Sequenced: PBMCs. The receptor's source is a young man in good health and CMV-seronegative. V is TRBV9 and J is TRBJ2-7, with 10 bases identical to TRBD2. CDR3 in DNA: TGTGCCAGCAGCGAGCGGGAGGGCTCCTACGAGCAGTACTTC. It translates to CASSEREGSYEQYF.